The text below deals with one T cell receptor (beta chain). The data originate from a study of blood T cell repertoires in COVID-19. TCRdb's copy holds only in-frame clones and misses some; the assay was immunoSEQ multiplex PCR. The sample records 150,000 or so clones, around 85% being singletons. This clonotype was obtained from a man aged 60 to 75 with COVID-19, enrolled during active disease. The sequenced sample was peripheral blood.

Here the CDR3 DNA reads TGCGCCAGCGACGCGGGGGCTGGCACAGATACGCAGTATTTT. Residues: CASDAGAGTDTQYF. The rearrangement joins TRBV5-1 to TRBJ2-3; tentative D call: TRBD2 (7 bases). The V gene's germline CDR1 is SGHRS and CDR2 YFSETQ. The CDR3 contains 14 residues. Trimming pared 7 bases from V and 1 base from J, leaving 13 bases between.